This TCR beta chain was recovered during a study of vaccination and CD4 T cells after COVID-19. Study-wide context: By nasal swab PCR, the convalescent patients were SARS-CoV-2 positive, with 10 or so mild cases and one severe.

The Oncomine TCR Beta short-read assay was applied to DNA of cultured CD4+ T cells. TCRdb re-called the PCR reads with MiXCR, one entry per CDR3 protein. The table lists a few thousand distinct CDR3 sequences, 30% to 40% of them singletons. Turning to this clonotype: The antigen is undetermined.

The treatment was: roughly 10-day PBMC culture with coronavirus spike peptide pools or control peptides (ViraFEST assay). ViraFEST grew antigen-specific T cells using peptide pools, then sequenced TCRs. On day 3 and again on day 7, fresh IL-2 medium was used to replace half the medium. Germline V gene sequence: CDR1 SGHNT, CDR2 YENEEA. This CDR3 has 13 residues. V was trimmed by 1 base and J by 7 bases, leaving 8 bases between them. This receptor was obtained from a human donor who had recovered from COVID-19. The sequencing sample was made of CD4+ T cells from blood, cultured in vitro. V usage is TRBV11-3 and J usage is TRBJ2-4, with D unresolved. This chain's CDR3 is CASSLGADNIQYF. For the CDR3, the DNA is TGTGCCAGCAGCTTAGGTGCTGACAACATTCAGTACTTC.